These 8 T cell receptor beta chains were all obtained from the same sample, sequenced in a study of Ad26.COV2.S vaccination and SARS-CoV-2 variants (dated by TCRdb to about 2021). The treatment or condition label on this specimen signifies: approximately 18 received Ad26.COV2.S at low or high dose, single or two shots; about five received placebo; per-sample allocation not given. For vaccine and placebo recipients, repertoires were sequenced using samples collected on day 63 after the first injection. Library prep was done by the immunoSEQ multiplex PCR assay. Not all clones reach the TCRdb copy of this immuneACCESS table, which keeps in-frame sequences only. Checked studies attribute under half of the gap to unresolved V genes and leave the rest unexplained. The sample has around 500,000 clones on record, 80% to 90% of them singletons. The ten biggest clones cover roughly 1.7% of the sample. Sequencing used peripheral blood, obtained in a trial of Ad26.COV2.S vaccine versus placebo. These receptors all stem from a person between 18 and 60 years old who received the Ad26.COV2.S COVID-19 vaccine or a placebo.

The chain uses TRBV3-1 (or the pseudogene TRBV3-2) and TRBJ2-7; D possibly matches TRBD1 or TRBD2 (5 bases each). Germline loops: CDR1 LGHDT, CDR2 YNNKEL (reference sequence). The ends were cut back, 4 bases at V and 5 bases at J, with 15 bases in the middle. The CDR3 totals 14 residues. The CDR3: CASSPKQGVDEQYF. For the CDR3, the DNA is TGTGCCAGCAGCCCGAAGCAGGGAGTTGACGAGCAGTACTTC.

The J gene is TRBJ1-2, the V gene TRBV27; TRBD1 aligns across 12 bases. After removal of 8 bases from V and 2 bases from J, the junction contained 9 bases not matched to a gene. The CDR3 has 16 amino acids. The germline CDR1 and CDR2 sequences are MNHEY and SMNVEV (reference sequence). The chain's CDR3 is CASSPGTGGRNYGYTF. DNA for the CDR3: TGTGCCAGCTCCCCCGGGACAGGGGGCAGAAACTATGGCTACACCTTC.

CDR3 DNA: TGTGCCAGCAGATTAAGCGGGGGCACAGATACGCAGTATTTT. Translating it yields CASRLSGGTDTQYF. The chain combines TRBV2 with TRBJ2-3; 7 nucleotides agree with TRBD2. Germline V gene sequence: CDR1 SNHLY, CDR2 FYNNEI. CDR3 size: 14 residues. V lost 6 bases to trimming and J lost 1 base; unmatched junction nucleotides: 4.

The chain links TRBV4-1 to TRBJ2-5, with 7 bases identical to TRBD2. The CDR3 consists of 18 residues. The V gene end was trimmed by 1 base and the J gene end by 9 bases; junction bases not matched to a gene: 20. CDR1 is MGHRA and CDR2 is YSYEKL in the germline V gene. The CDR3 DNA follows: TGCGCCAGCAGCCAAGTACGGGCCCTAGCGGATATCAAGAAGGCCCAGTACTTC. Amino acids: CASSQVRALADIKKAQYF.

The chain links TRBV24-1 to TRBJ1-2; the match to TRBD1 covers 8 bases. Germline CDR1 and CDR2: KGHDR and SFDVKD. The CDR3 sequence is 14 residues long. After removal of 7 bases from V and 4 bases from J, the junction contained 7 bases not matched to a gene. The CDR3 here is CATSPGQAPYGYTF. The CDR3 DNA reads as TGTGCCACCAGCCCGGGACAGGCCCCCTATGGCTACACCTTC.

The gene calls are TRBV7-8 and TRBJ2-7; 7 positions match TRBD2. Germline V CDR1 and CDR2: SGHVS, FQNEAQ. The junction had 9 bases not matched to a gene; V was cut back by 5 bases and J by 8 bases. CDR3 length: 13 amino acids. The CDR3 here is CASSTGGDFQQYF. In DNA, the CDR3 is TGTGCCAGCAGCACTGGGGGGGACTTCCAGCAGTACTTC.

The J gene is TRBJ2-5, the V gene TRBV4-2, with D unresolved. The CDR3 has 15 residues. Germline CDR1 reads LGHNA; CDR2 reads YNFKEQ. V shed 0 bases and J shed 5 bases, with 13 bases lying between them. Here the CDR3 reads CASSQDLSSQETQYF. Here the CDR3 DNA reads TGTGCCAGCAGCCAAGATTTGTCTAGTCAGGAGACCCAGTACTTC.

The CDR3 DNA reads TGTGCCAGCAGCTTAAGACAGGGGAGGTGGAACGAGCAGTTCTTC. Its translation is CASSLRQGRWNEQFF. This chain uses TRBV13 with TRBJ2-1, with 8 bases matching TRBD1. V shed 2 bases and J 10 bases; nucleotides not matched to a gene: 10. The length of the CDR3 is 15 residues. Germline CDR1 is PRHDT and CDR2 is FYEKMQ (reference sequence).